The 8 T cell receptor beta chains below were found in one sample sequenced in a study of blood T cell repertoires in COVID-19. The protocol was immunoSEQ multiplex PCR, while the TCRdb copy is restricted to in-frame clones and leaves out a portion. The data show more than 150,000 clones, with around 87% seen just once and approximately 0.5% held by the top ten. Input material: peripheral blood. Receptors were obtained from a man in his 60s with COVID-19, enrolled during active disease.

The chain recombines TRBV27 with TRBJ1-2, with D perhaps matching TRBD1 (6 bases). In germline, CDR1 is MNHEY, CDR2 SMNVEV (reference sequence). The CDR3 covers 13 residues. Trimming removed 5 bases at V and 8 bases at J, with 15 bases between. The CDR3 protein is CASSKGVTGGYTF. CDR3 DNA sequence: TGTGCCAGCAGTAAGGGGGTAACAGGAGGCTACACCTTC.

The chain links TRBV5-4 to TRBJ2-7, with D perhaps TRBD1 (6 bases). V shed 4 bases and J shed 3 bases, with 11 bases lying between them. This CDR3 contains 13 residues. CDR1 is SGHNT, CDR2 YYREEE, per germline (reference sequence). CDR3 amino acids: CASSRTGFYEQYF. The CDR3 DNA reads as TGTGCCAGCAGCCGAACAGGGTTCTACGAGCAGTACTTC.

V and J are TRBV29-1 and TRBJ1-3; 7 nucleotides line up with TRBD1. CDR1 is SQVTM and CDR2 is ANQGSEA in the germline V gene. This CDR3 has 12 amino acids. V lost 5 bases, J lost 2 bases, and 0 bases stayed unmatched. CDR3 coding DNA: TGCAGCGTTACAGGGGCTGGAAACACCATATATTTT. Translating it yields CSVTGAGNTIYF. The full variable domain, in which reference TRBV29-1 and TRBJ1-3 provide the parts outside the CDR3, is SAVISQKPSRDICQRGTSLTIQCQVDSQVTMMFWYRQQPGQSLTLIATANQGSEATYESGFVIDKFPISRPNLTFSTLTVSNMSPEDSSIYLCSVTGAGNTIYFGEGSWLTVV.

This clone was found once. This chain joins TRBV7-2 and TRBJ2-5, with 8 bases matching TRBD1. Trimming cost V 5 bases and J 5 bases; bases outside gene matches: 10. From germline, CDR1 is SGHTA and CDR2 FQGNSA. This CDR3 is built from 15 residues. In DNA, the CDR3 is TGTGCCAGCAGCCCCGAGGGCAGGGGGCGGGAGACCCAGTACTTC. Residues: CASSPEGRGRETQYF.

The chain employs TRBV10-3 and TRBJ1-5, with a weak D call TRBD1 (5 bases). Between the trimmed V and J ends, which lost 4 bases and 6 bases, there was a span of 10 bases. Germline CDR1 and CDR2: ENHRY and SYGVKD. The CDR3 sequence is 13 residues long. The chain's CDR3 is CAISAREAQPQHF. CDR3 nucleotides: TGTGCCATCAGTGCCAGGGAGGCTCAGCCCCAGCATTTT.

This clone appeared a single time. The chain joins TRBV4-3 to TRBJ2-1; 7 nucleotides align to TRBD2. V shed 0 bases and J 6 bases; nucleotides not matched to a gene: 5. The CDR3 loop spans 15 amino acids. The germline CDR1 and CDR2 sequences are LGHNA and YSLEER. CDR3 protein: CASSQEVWTSNEQFF. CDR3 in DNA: TGCGCCAGCAGCCAAGAGGTTTGGACTAGCAATGAGCAGTTCTTC.

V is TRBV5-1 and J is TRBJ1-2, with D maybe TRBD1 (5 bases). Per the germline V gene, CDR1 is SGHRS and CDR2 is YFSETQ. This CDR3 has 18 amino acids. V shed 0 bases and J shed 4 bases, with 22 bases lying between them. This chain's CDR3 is CASSLGDRDSRWGYGYTF. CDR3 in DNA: TGCGCCAGCAGCTTGGGCGATAGGGACTCCCGGTGGGGCTATGGCTACACCTTC.

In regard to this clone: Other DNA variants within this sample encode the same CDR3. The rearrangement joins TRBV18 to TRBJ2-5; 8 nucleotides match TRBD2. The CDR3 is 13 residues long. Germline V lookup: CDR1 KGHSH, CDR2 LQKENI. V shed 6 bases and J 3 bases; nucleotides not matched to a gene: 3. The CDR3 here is CASSPGLEETQYF. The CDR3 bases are TGTGCCAGCTCTCCGGGACTAGAAGAGACCCAGTACTTC.